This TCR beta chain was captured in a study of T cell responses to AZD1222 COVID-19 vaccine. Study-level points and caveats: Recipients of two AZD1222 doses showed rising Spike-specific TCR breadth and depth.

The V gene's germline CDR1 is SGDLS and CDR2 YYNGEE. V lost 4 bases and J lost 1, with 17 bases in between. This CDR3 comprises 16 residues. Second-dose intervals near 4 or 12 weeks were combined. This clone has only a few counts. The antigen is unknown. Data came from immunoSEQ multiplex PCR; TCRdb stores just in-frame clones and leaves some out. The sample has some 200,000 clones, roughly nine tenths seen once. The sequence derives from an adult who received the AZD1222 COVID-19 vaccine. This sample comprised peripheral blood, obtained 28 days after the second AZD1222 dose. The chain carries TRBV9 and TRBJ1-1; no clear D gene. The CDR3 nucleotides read TGTGCCAGCAGCCCCCACGGCCGCGAAAGGAACACTGAAGCTTTCTTT. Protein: CASSPHGRERNTEAFF.